Listed below are T cell receptor beta chains from one sample, sequenced in a study of cytomegalovirus exposure and HLA in healthy donors. Profiled with immunoSEQ multiplex PCR; TCRdb holds only in-frame clones, not every one. The table lists around 98,000 clones, around 68% of them singletons. Material for sequencing was PBMCs. These receptors were collected from a female donor in good health and CMV-seronegative. Both conserved end residues are part of each CDR3. A D gene is named only where the DNA matches it firmly. Clone size appears in some rows only: once, few, many, or a class for an expanded clone.

CDR3	DNA	D	size	V	J
CASSITDSPYSNQPQHF	TGTGCCAGTAGTATAACGGACAGTCCCTATAGCAATCAGCCCCAGCATTTT	.	.	TRBV19	TRBJ1-5
CASSPRVYNTGELFF	TGTGCCAGCAGCCCACGGGTCTATAACACCGGGGAGCTGTTTTTT	.	once	TRBV11-2	TRBJ2-2
CASSLRDRDEKLFF	TGTGCCAGCAGCTTGAGGGACAGGGACGAAAAACTGTTTTTT	TRBD1	.	TRBV7-9	TRBJ1-4
CASGLRFLGQGTNTGELFF	TGTGCTAGTGGTTTGAGATTTTTAGGACAGGGGACGAACACCGGGGAGCTGTTTTTT	TRBD1	.	TRBV12-5	TRBJ2-2
CASSGESAYGYTF	TGCGCCAGCAGCGGGGAGTCGGCCTATGGCTACACCTTC	.	.	TRBV5-1	TRBJ1-2
CASSIGWTSGKEEQFF	TGTGCCAGTAGTATAGGTTGGACTAGCGGGAAAGAGGAGCAGTTCTTC	TRBD2	.	TRBV19	TRBJ2-1
CASRRDRDSNQPQHF	TGTGCCAGCAGACGGGACAGGGATAGCAATCAGCCCCAGCATTTT	TRBD1	.	TRBV6-5	TRBJ1-5
CASIYRGNEQYF	TGTGCCAGCATTTACAGGGGAAACGAGCAGTACTTC	TRBD1	.	TRBV2	TRBJ2-7
CASRVDRENTEAFF	TGTGCCAGCAGGGTGGACAGGGAGAACACTGAAGCTTTCTTT	TRBD1	.	TRBV6-1	TRBJ1-1
CASSRGQGVVYGGEQYF	TGTGCCAGTAGCAGGGGACAGGGGGTAGTCTACGGGGGCGAGCAGTACTTC	TRBD1	.	TRBV19	TRBJ2-7
CASSLKGGSLDTQYF	TGTGCCAGCAGTTTAAAGGGCGGGAGCTTAGATACGCAGTATTTT	TRBD2	.	TRBV27	TRBJ2-3
CASSAVVTMSGELFF	TGTGCCAGCAGTGCAGTGGTCACCATGTCCGGGGAGCTGTTTTTT	.	few	TRBV2	TRBJ2-2
CASSIQGSYQPQHF	TGTGCCAGCAGCATACAGGGGAGCTATCAGCCCCAGCATTTT	TRBD1	.	TRBV7-2	TRBJ1-5
CASSSVTRGHYGYTF	TGTGCCAGCAGTTCCGTCACCAGGGGACACTATGGCTACACCTTC	.	.	TRBV7-9	TRBJ1-2
CASSLSGQSYEQYF	TGTGCCAGCAGTTTATCTGGACAGAGCTACGAGCAGTACTTC	.	.	TRBV28	TRBJ2-7
CASSYSSGMGSGELFF	TGTGCCAGCAGTTACTCGAGCGGTATGGGCTCCGGGGAGCTGTTTTTT	.	.	TRBV6-5	TRBJ2-2
CASSLDSGVAKNIQYF	TGTGCCAGCAGCTTAGACAGCGGGGTAGCCAAAAACATTCAGTACTTC	TRBD2	.	TRBV7-2	TRBJ2-4
CASSILGLAGETYEQYF	TGTGCCAGTAGTATATTGGGACTAGCGGGAGAGACCTACGAGCAGTACTTC	TRBD2	few	TRBV19	TRBJ2-7
CASSAGLAGVYEQYF	TGTGCCAGCAGTGCGGGACTAGCGGGAGTTTACGAGCAGTACTTC	TRBD2	.	TRBV2	TRBJ2-7
CASSVAPSYNEQFF	TGTGCCAGCAGCGTAGCTCCGTCCTACAATGAGCAGTTCTTC	.	few	TRBV9	TRBJ2-1
CASSQYTRGRFEQYF	TGCGCCAGCAGCCAATATACCAGGGGGCGCTTCGAGCAGTACTTC	TRBD1	.	TRBV4-1	TRBJ2-7